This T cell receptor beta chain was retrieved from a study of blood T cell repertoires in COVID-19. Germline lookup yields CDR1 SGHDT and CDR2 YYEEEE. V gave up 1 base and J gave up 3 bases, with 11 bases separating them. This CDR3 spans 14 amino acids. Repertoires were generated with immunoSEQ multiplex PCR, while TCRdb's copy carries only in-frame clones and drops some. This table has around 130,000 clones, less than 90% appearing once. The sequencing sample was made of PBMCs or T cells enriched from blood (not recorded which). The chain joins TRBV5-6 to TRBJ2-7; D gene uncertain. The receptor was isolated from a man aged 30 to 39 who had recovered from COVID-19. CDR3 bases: TGTGCCAGCAGCTTGTCAGATAAAATCTACGAGCAGTACGTC. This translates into CASSLSDKIYEQYV.